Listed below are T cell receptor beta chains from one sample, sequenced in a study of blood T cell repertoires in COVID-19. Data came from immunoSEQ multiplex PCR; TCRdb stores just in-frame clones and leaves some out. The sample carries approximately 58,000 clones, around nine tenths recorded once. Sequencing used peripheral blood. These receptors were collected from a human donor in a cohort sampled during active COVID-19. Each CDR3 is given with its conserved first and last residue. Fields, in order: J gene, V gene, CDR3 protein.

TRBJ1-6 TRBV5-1 CASSKDRTNSPLHF
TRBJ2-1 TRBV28 CASRPWTSGYNEQFF
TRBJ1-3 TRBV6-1 CASSEAWEGSGNTIYF
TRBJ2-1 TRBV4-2 CASSQAGSTGMEFF
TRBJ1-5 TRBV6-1 CASSETRPPQHF
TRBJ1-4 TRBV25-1 CASSQEAGKLFF
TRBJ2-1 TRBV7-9 CASSPTRGGKDEQFF
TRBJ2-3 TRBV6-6 CASRDTADTQYF
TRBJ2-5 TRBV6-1 CASSERQGRPGETQYF
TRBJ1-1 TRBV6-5 CASTSARGTEAFF
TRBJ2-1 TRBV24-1 CATSDPSGGANNEQFF
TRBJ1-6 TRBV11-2 CASSGPGQGFSPLHF
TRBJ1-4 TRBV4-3 CASSQGLQGAEKLFF
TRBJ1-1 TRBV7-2 CASSLAGGYTEAFF
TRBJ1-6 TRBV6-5 CATQQGSYNSPLHF
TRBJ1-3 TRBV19 CASSISLTEGGNTIYF
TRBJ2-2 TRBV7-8 CASSLGVGSRTNTGELFF
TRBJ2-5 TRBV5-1 CASSLVSGGYQETQYF
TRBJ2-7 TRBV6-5 CASSIGMDYEQYF
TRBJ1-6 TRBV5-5 CASMSGPILSSYNSPLHF
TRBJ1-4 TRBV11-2 CASSHIRGLSEKLFF
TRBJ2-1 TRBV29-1 CSVPVAGAGYNEQFF
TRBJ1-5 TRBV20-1 CSASARSNQPQHF
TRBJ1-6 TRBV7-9 CASSSGQLTSSPLHF
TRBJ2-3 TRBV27 CASSLGGETDTQYF
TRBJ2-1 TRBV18 CASSWSGNSYNEQFF
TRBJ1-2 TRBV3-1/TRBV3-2 CASSQSAGAGYTF
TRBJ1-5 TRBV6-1 CASSEETGWSNQPQHF
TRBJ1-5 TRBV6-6 CASRTTGSSSQPQHF
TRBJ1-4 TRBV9 CASSSFPNEKLFF
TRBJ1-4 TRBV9 CASSPFGVSEKLFF
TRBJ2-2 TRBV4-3 CASSQEWGQGAYNTGELFF
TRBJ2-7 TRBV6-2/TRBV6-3 CASSYPSVPYEQYF
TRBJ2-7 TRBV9 CASSVNPGQPSYEQYF
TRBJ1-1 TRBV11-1 CASSRDRATEAFF
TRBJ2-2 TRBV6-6 CASRRGGELFF
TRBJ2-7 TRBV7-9 CASSPNVQIHEQYF
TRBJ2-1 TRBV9 CASSVAAGRFNEQFF
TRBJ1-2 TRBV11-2 CASSLAGGKGYTF
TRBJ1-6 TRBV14 CASSLRAPYNSPLHF
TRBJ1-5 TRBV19 CASSKQGRNSNQPQHF
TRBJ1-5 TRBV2 CASSPDRDQPQHF
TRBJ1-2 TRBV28 CASSSPAGGASSGYTF
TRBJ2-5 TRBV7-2 CASSPRAGVGMTQYF
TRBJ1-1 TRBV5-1 CASSLSIGGLVNTEAFF
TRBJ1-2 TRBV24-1 CATSSGLGYTF
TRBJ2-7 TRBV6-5 CASAAGTTVYEQYF
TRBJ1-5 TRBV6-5 CASSPGQWNQPQHF
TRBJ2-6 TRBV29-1 CSASGTGANVLTF
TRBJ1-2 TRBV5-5 CASRASGWANYGYTF
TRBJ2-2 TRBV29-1 CSVEGHNTGELFF
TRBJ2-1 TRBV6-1 CASSEVLPSYNEQFF
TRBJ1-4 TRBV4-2 CASSQDPSIVASNNEKLFF
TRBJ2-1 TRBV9 CASSVVAGPYNEQFF
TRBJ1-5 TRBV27 CASSLIGGNQPQHF